This T cell receptor beta chain was sequenced during a study of CD8+CD57+ T cells in acquired aplastic anemia. Study context: Across the sorted CD4+ and CD8+ cells, DNA amounts averaged around 3.2 ug.

This clonotype was counted only a few times. What it binds is unknown. The CDR3 has 20 residues. After removal of 3 bases from V and 10 bases from J, the junction contained 18 bases not matched to a gene. Per the germline V gene, CDR1 is SGHDN and CDR2 is FVKESK. TCR beta VDJ and CDR3 profiles were obtained from a genomic DNA template. TCRdb reprocessed the reads via MiXCR and lists one record per CDR3 protein. The data show roughly 190,000 distinct CDR3 sequences, roughly half seen once. Points from the study as a whole: Patients and controls turned out to have approximately 29 CD8+ CDR3 sequences in common.

Input material: sorted CD4+, CD8+, or CD8+CD57+ T cells (not recorded which) from PBMCs. The source of this sequence is a human donor in good health, serving as a control. The V gene is TRBV14, the J gene TRBJ2-1, with TRBD2 identical over 16 bases. Written as DNA, the CDR3 is TGTGCCAGCAGCCATCCCCGTTCCCGCGGGACTAGCGGGGGGGCAAAAGAGCAGTTCTTC. This codes for CASSHPRSRGTSGGAKEQFF. The whole variable domain, filled in from reference TRBV14 and TRBJ2-1, reads EAGVTQFPSHSVIEKGQTVTLRCDPISGHDNLYWYRRVMGKEIKFLLHFVKESKQDESGMPNNRFLAERTGGTYSTLKVQPAELEDSGVYFCASSHPRSRGTSGGAKEQFFGPGTRLTVL.